Below are 5 T cell receptor beta chains sequenced from a single sample in a study of human T cells and chemical hapten exposure. TCRdb reprocessed the RACE reads with MiXCR, giving one entry per CDR3 protein. Of tens of thousands of distinct CDR3 sequences listed, more than 8% are singletons. This sample's time point: patch test 3, about 24 weeks after DPC sensitization. As to treatment: therapeutic diphenylcyclopropenone sensitization with weekly scalp DPC. The total RNA was obtained from whole blood that was not fractionated. The sequencing here drew on whole blood, taken in connection with sensitization to the hapten diphenylcyclopropenone (DPC). These receptors originate from a man aged 50 to 59 with alopecia areata. Some clones in this sample may be carry-over from other donors' samples.

This clonotype showed up many times. The J gene is TRBJ1-5, the V gene TRBV6-1; no clear D. The CDR3 length is 15 residues. Germline-derived CDR1 and CDR2 are MNHNS and SASEGT. V lost 8 bases and J lost 2, with 16 bases in between. The CDR3 sequence: CASGQNLAGNQPQHF. The CDR3 DNA reads as TGTGCCAGCGGCCAGAACTTAGCGGGCAATCAGCCCCAGCATTTT.

This clonotype has a count of ten or more. This chain links TRBV27 with TRBJ2-7, with a possible D match to TRBD2 (5 bases). Germline-derived CDR1 and CDR2 are MNHEY and SMNVEV (reference sequence). The CDR3 is 13 residues long. Trimming pared 0 bases from V and 6 bases from J, leaving 9 bases between. The CDR3 DNA reads as TGTGCCAGCAGTTTATCGGGAGAGGTCGAGCAGTACTTC. Translating it yields CASSLSGEVEQYF.

The J gene is TRBJ2-1, the V gene TRBV7-9, with TRBD1 matching 7 bases. The germline V gene encodes CDR1 SEHNR and CDR2 FQNEAQ (reference sequence). This CDR3 region has 14 residues. The trim removed 5 bases at V and 5 bases at J, leaving 6 bases unmatched. This CDR3 is CASSPQGQDNEQFF. The CDR3 bases are TGTGCCAGCAGCCCTCAAGGACAGGACAATGAGCAGTTCTTC.

This clonotype was detected many times. J is TRBJ2-7 and V is TRBV7-2; 7 bases match TRBD2. Germline CDR1 is SGHTA and CDR2 is FQGNSA. This CDR3 region has 14 residues. The V and J ends lost 3 bases and 2 bases, in that order; junction bases with no gene match: 4. CDR3: CASSFGTTAYEQYF. CDR3 sequence (DNA): TGTGCCAGCAGCTTCGGGACTACCGCCTACGAGCAGTACTTC.

The V call is TRBV28, the J call TRBJ2-7, with 7 bases matching TRBD1. V lost 3 bases, J lost 2 bases, and 4 bases stayed unmatched. Germline V gene lookup returns CDR1 MDHEN and CDR2 SYDVKM. The CDR3 contains 14 residues. The DNA for the CDR3 is TGTGCCAGCAGTTTTCGGACAGGAACCTACGAGCAGTACTTC. It translates to CASSFRTGTYEQYF.